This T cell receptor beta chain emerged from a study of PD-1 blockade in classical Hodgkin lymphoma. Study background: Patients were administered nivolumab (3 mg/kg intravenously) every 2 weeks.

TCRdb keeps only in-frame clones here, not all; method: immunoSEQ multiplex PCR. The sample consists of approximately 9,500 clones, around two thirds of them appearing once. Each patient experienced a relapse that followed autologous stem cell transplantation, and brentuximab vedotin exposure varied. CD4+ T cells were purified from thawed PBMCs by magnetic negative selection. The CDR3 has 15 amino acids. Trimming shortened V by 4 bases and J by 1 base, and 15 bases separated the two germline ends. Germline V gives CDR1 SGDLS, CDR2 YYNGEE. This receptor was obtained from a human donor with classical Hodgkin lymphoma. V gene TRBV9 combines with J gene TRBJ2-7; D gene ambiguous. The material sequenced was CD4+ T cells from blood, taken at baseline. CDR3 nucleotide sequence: TGTGCCAGCAGCCCACGATCCGGCCCTTCCTACGAGCAGTACTTC. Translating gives CASSPRSGPSYEQYF.